A single sample is the source of the 32 T cell receptor beta chains below, sequenced in a study of radiation and T cells in renal cell carcinoma. Time point: blood 2 weeks post-SBRT. The treatment is: 15 Gy SBRT to primary tumor, nephrectomy 4 weeks later. Clones were sequenced by immunoSEQ multiplex PCR, and TCRdb holds only the in-frame ones, with some missing. The sample has about 120,000 clones; 81% are singletons. The sample in question was blood, obtained from a patient whose treatment included radiotherapy and nephrectomy. The source is a man between 45 and 60 years old with renal cell carcinoma.

This clone was recorded a few times. The rearrangement joins TRBV29-1 to TRBJ2-5, with TRBD2 matching over 11 bases. The CDR3 has 15 amino acids. V was clipped by 3 bases and J by 1 base; unmatched bases: 4. CDR1 and CDR2 from the germline V gene are SQVTM and ANQGSEA. The CDR3 sequence: CSVDGLAGVQETQYF. The CDR3 DNA follows: TGCAGCGTTGATGGACTAGCGGGTGTCCAAGAGACCCAGTACTTC.

This chain joins TRBV10-3 and TRBJ2-2, with D perhaps matching TRBD1 or TRBD2 (5 bases each). V lost 7 bases and J lost 3, with 18 bases in between. The CDR3 runs 16 residues. The germline CDR1 and CDR2 sequences are ENHRY and SYGVKD. CDR3 in DNA: TGTGCCATCACTGGGGGTCAAGGGTGGGACACCGGGGAGCTGTTTTTT. Its translation: CAITGGQGWDTGELFF.

V and J are TRBV2 and TRBJ1-5; no definite D call. Germline V gene sequence: CDR1 SNHLY, CDR2 FYNNEI. The length of the CDR3 is 13 residues. V shed 3 bases and J shed 7 bases, with 10 bases lying between them. The CDR3: CASSEGLEQPQHF. CDR3 in DNA: TGTGCCAGCAGTGAGGGGTTGGAGCAGCCCCAGCATTTT.

The V and J genes are TRBV5-4 and TRBJ1-5, with D possibly matching TRBD1 (5 bases). Germline CDR1 SGHNT, CDR2 YYREEE (reference sequence). The CDR3 runs to 18 residues. Trimming stripped 2 bases from V and 0 bases from J, with 18 bases between. CDR3 amino acids: CASSFTPLQAYSNQPQHF. The CDR3 nucleotides read TGTGCCAGCAGCTTCACACCATTACAGGCATATAGCAATCAGCCCCAGCATTTT.

V usage is TRBV9 and J usage is TRBJ1-2; TRBD1 is a possible D gene (6 bases). Deletions cut 0 bases from V and 4 bases from J, with 19 bases between. Germline V gene data show CDR1 as SGDLS and CDR2 as YYNGEE. CDR3 length: 17 amino acids. CDR3 DNA: TGTGCCAGCAGCGTAGCTACTGGGGAGGCAGGGGCCTATGGCTACACCTTC. Translating it yields CASSVATGEAGAYGYTF. The full variable domain, completed using reference TRBV9 and TRBJ1-2, is DSGVTQTPKHLITATGQRVTLRCSPRSGDLSVYWYQQSLDQGLQFLIQYYNGEERAKGNILERFSAQQFPDLHSELNLSSLELGDSALYFCASSVATGEAGAYGYTFGSGTRLTVV.

The chain carries TRBV27 and TRBJ2-7, with D tentatively TRBD1 (6 bases). Germline loops: CDR1 MNHEY, CDR2 SMNVEV (reference sequence). V lost 5 bases to trimming and J lost 6 bases, with 11 bases between them. The CDR3 is 12 residues long. The CDR3 sequence is CASSRHRAEQYF. Written as DNA, the CDR3 is TGTGCCAGCAGTCGCCACAGGGCCGAGCAGTACTTC.

This clone was observed a few times. The rearrangement joins TRBV5-1 to TRBJ2-3, with 14 nucleotides matching TRBD2. The CDR3 loop spans 18 amino acids. J lost 3 bases, V lost 0 bases, and 6 bases had no gene match. Per germline, CDR1 SGHRS and CDR2 YFSETQ. DNA of the CDR3: TGCGCCAGCAGCTTGGTCGGGACTAGCGGGAGTTTTACAGATACGCAGTATTTT. It encodes CASSLVGTSGSFTDTQYF. The variable domain in full, with the rest retrieved from reference TRBV5-1 and TRBJ2-3, is KAGVTQTPRYLIKTRGQQVTLSCSPISGHRSVSWYQQTPGQGLQFLFEYFSETQRNKGNFPGRFSGRQFSNSRSEMNVSTLELGDSALYLCASSLVGTSGSFTDTQYFGPGTRLTVL.

The rearrangement links TRBV18 to TRBJ2-1, with TRBD2 as a possible D gene (6 bases). Per the germline V gene, CDR1 is KGHSH and CDR2 is LQKENI. V lost 2 bases and J lost 7, with 15 bases in between. This CDR3 is built from 15 residues. The CDR3 reads CASSPNDGGINEQFF. The CDR3 nucleotides read TGTGCCAGCTCACCAAACGACGGGGGTATAAATGAGCAGTTCTTC.

V gene TRBV9 combines with J gene TRBJ2-5; 8 bases fit TRBD1. V shed 4 bases, J shed 4 bases, and the junction held 12 bases outside the gene matches. Germline CDR1 SGDLS, CDR2 YYNGEE. This CDR3 spans 16 amino acids. The CDR3 sequence: CASSPQAGTGIETQYF. The CDR3 coding sequence is TGTGCCAGCAGCCCCCAAGCCGGGACAGGAATAGAGACCCAGTACTTC.

The chain recombines TRBV4-1 with TRBJ2-7; maybe TRBD1 (6 bases). The CDR3 totals 14 residues. CDR1 and CDR2 from the germline V gene are MGHRA and YSYEKL. V shed 2 bases and J shed 1 base, with 9 bases lying between them. CDR3 in amino acids: CASSQQGKSYEQYF. In DNA form, the CDR3 reads TGCGCCAGCAGCCAACAGGGGAAATCCTACGAGCAGTACTTC.

V and J are TRBV19 and TRBJ2-7; D could derive from TRBD1 or TRBD2 (7 bases each). V was clipped by 8 bases and J by 5 bases, with 19 bases between them. Germline V gene lookup returns CDR1 LNHDA and CDR2 SQIVND (reference sequence). The CDR3 covers 14 residues. The CDR3 nucleotides are TGTGCCAGTTCCAGGGGGGGGTCGGGAAACGAGCAGTACTTC. As protein: CASSRGGSGNEQYF.

The chain has TRBV5-1 and TRBJ1-1; D gene unclear. Germline CDR1 SGHRS, CDR2 YFSETQ. Trimming took off 0 bases at V and 11 bases at J, with 17 bases between the two ends. The CDR3 is 14 residues long. The CDR3 DNA follows: TGCGCCAGCAGCTTGGCCGCAGCGGACGGAAGGGCTTTCTTT. It translates to CASSLAAADGRAFF.

The chain combines TRBV18 with TRBJ2-5; 7 nucleotides agree with TRBD2. CDR3 length equals 18 residues. J was trimmed by 2 bases and V by 2 bases; bases with no gene match: 14. In germline, CDR1 is KGHSH, CDR2 LQKENI. In nucleotides, the CDR3 is TGTGCCAGCTCACCAAGGACTAGTTCGGCTTCCGGGCAAGAGACCCAGTACTTC. Amino acids: CASSPRTSSASGQETQYF.

The chain couples TRBV4-2 to TRBJ2-7; tentatively, D is TRBD2 (6 bases). The CDR3 spans 15 residues. Deletions cut 5 bases from V and 2 bases from J, with 16 bases between. Per the germline V gene, CDR1 is LGHNA and CDR2 is YNFKEQ. As DNA, the CDR3 is TGTGCCAGCAGCGACTTAGGCGGGAATCCCTACGAGCAGTACTTC. Encoded protein: CASSDLGGNPYEQYF.

The rearrangement links TRBV28 to TRBJ2-7; D is perhaps TRBD1 or TRBD2 (5 bases each). V lost 3 bases and J lost 0, with 12 bases in between. CDR3 size: 15 residues. CDR1 and CDR2 from the germline V gene are MDHEN and SYDVKM. The CDR3 spells CASSFGGYSSYEQYF. Written as DNA, the CDR3 is TGTGCCAGCAGTTTTGGGGGATATAGCTCCTACGAGCAGTACTTC.

This clone was seen more than once but under ten times. V gene TRBV2 combines with J gene TRBJ2-7; unclear D gene. The CDR3 consists of 11 residues. V lost 6 bases and J 2 bases, leaving 5 bases between the germline ends. CDR1 is SNHLY, CDR2 FYNNEI, per germline. This CDR3 is CASSAAYEQYF. For the CDR3, the DNA is TGTGCCAGCAGCGCCGCCTACGAGCAGTACTTC.

This clone has a single count. The chain links TRBV28 to TRBJ2-3; 12 bases align to TRBD2. Germline-derived CDR1 and CDR2 are MDHEN and SYDVKM. The CDR3 is 14 residues long. V shed 7 bases and J 4 bases; nucleotides not matched to a gene: 3. The CDR3 is CASTPSGRADTQYF. The CDR3 nucleotides are TGTGCCAGCACTCCTAGCGGGAGGGCAGATACGCAGTATTTT.

The rearrangement joins TRBV4-2 to TRBJ1-2; a possible D gene is TRBD1 (6 bases). Germline assignment: CDR1 LGHNA and CDR2 YNFKEQ. V was trimmed by 0 bases and J by 6 bases, leaving 14 bases between them. The CDR3 is made up of 15 amino acids. The CDR3 DNA follows: TGTGCCAGCAGCCAAGATCCCGGGGGCGTCGATGGCTACACCTTC. Protein: CASSQDPGGVDGYTF.

This sequence joins TRBV29-1 and TRBJ2-7; 8 bases agree with TRBD2. CDR1 and CDR2 (germline): SQVTM, ANQGSEA. V dropped 5 bases and J dropped 4; count of bases not matched to a gene: 10. This CDR3 comprises 14 residues. Here the CDR3 reads CSVSSGGREYEQYF. The CDR3 DNA is TGCAGCGTTTCGTCGGGAGGGCGGGAGTACGAGCAGTACTTC.

Only one count was recorded for this clone. V usage is TRBV9 and J usage is TRBJ2-3; the match to TRBD2 covers 12 bases. Trimming at V came to 3 bases and at J to 2 bases, leaving 4 bases not matched to a gene. The germline V gene has CDR1 SGDLS and CDR2 YYNGEE. CDR3 size: 16 residues. The CDR3 DNA reads TGTGCCAGCAGCGCACTAGCGGGAGGCCACACAGATACGCAGTATTTT. Its translation is CASSALAGGHTDTQYF.

In this sample, this clone turned up once. This chain links TRBV7-9 with TRBJ2-3, with D unresolved. Germline V lookup: CDR1 SEHNR, CDR2 FQNEAQ (reference sequence). CDR3 length: 14 residues. V lost 8 bases and J lost 0, with 12 bases in between. The CDR3 sequence: CASFGRKSTDTQYF. CDR3 nucleotides: TGTGCCAGCTTCGGGCGGAAAAGCACAGATACGCAGTATTTT.

This chain joins TRBV21-1 and TRBJ2-5. TRBV21-1 is a pseudogene segment. The CDR3 is made up of 9 amino acids. The CDR3 DNA sequence: TGTGCCAGCAGCGAGACCCAGTACTTC. It is translated as CASSETQYF.

The V call is TRBV19, the J call TRBJ1-5; D is possibly TRBD1 (6 bases). This CDR3 is 13 amino acids long. V gave up 9 bases and J gave up 3 bases, with 12 bases separating them. The germline CDR1 and CDR2 sequences are LNHDA and SQIVND (reference sequence). For the CDR3, the DNA is TGTGCCAGCAAAACAGGGAACAATCAGCCCCAGCATTTT. Translated: CASKTGNNQPQHF.

The V gene is TRBV6-6, the J gene TRBJ1-2; D is unresolved. This CDR3 comprises 14 residues. Germline loops: CDR1 MNHNY, CDR2 SVGAGI (reference sequence). V was cut by 2 bases and J by 8 bases, with 15 bases left in between. The CDR3, as DNA: TGTGCCAGCAGTTACGGGTCGCGTGTCGGAGGCTACACCTTC. Its translation: CASSYGSRVGGYTF.

The chain is built from TRBV29-1 and TRBJ2-5; weak D call: TRBD1 (6 bases). Between the trimmed V and J ends, which lost 4 bases and 2 bases, there was a span of 11 bases. In germline, CDR1 is SQVTM, CDR2 ANQGSEA. This CDR3 contains 13 residues. The CDR3 DNA sequence: TGCAGCGTTGTAATTACAGGGCAAGAGACCCAGTACTTC. Protein product: CSVVITGQETQYF.

The chain combines TRBV4-3 with TRBJ2-3; 9 nucleotides line up with TRBD2. V shed 0 bases and J 0 bases; nucleotides not matched to a gene: 7. The germline V gene has CDR1 LGHNA and CDR2 YSLEER. CDR3 size: 18 residues. CDR3 nucleotides: TGCGCCAGCAGCCAAGATCCCAGCGGGGGGCTTAGCACAGATACGCAGTATTTT. Protein product: CASSQDPSGGLSTDTQYF.

V and J are TRBV28 and TRBJ2-5; the D gene is possibly TRBD1 (5 bases). The V gene lost 5 bases and the J gene lost 5 bases, with 15 bases spanning the gap. The germline CDR1 and CDR2 sequences are MDHEN and SYDVKM. The CDR3 spans 14 residues. CDR3 in amino acids: CASSLDKETETQYF. The CDR3 DNA reads TGTGCCAGCAGTCTGGACAAAGAAACGGAGACCCAGTACTTC.

The chain joins TRBV7-8 to TRBJ1-4; D is uncertain. Germline CDR1 reads SGHVS; CDR2 reads FQNEAQ. V shed 5 bases and J shed 5 bases, with 15 bases lying between them. This CDR3 contains 15 residues. CDR3 sequence (DNA): TGTGCCAGCAGCCGCGACGGGGTGAGGAATGAAAAACTGTTTTTT. It codes for CASSRDGVRNEKLFF.

The chain joins TRBV11-1 to TRBJ2-7; D remains unclear. CDR3 length: 16 amino acids. V was shortened by 1 base and J by 4 bases, with 17 bases between the two germline ends. Germline V gene lookup returns CDR1 SGHAT and CDR2 FQDESV (reference sequence). The CDR3 spells CASSLGQWGPTYEQYF. The DNA of the CDR3 is TGTGCCAGCAGCTTAGGTCAGTGGGGTCCGACTTACGAGCAGTACTTC.

This chain links TRBV2 with TRBJ2-7, with D tentatively TRBD2 (6 bases). The V gene's germline CDR1 is SNHLY and CDR2 FYNNEI. This CDR3 region has 14 residues. Trimming stripped 7 bases from V and 1 base from J, with 14 bases between. CDR3 in amino acids: CASTRAGTSYEQYF. The CDR3 bases are TGTGCCAGCACACGGGCGGGGACTTCCTACGAGCAGTACTTC.

The genes are TRBV20-1 and TRBJ2-5; no reliable D call. The CDR3 loop spans 11 amino acids. With 5 bases removed from V and 5 bases from J, the gap between germline ends came to 9 bases. The germline gives CDR1 DFQATT, CDR2 SNEGSKA (reference sequence). DNA of the CDR3: TGCAGTGCTCTAAGAAGGGAGACCCAGTACTTC. Protein: CSALRRETQYF.

CDR3 coding DNA: TGCGCCAGCAGCTTGGCCACAGGGACCCTCTCCTACGAGCAGTACTTC. It yields the protein CASSLATGTLSYEQYF. J is TRBJ2-7 and V is TRBV5-1, with a possible D match to TRBD1 (6 bases). The germline V gene encodes CDR1 SGHRS and CDR2 YFSETQ. V was pared by 0 bases and J by 0 bases, with 13 bases between. CDR3 length: 16 amino acids.